This T cell receptor (beta chain) was documented in a study of cytomegalovirus exposure and HLA in healthy donors. Overall study context: Earlier work reported 100 million to 130 million unique TCR beta sequences from about 200 million T cells. Unique TCRs from HLA-typed donors, 65 million to 85 million of them, were held in an early data release.

PCR primers comprised 60 Vbeta and 13 Jbeta primers. The data were produced by immunoSEQ multiplex PCR, yet TCRdb's version contains in-frame clones alone and is incomplete. This specimen shows about 48,000 clones; the ten leading clones hold approximately 1.1%. Nominally healthy donors provided the samples, though records likely missed some immune exposures. In the case of this clone: Its cognate antigen is unknown.

Findings and limits, study-wide: Investigators reported 150 to 200 TCR beta chains as tied to cytomegalovirus.

The TCR comes from a woman aged 40 to 50 in good health and CMV-seronegative. The sample comprised PBMCs.

The CDR3 DNA reads TGCGCCAGCAGTGAGAGAGGCTACGAGCAGTACTTC. Residues: CASSERGYEQYF. The chain uses TRBV10-2 and TRBJ2-7; D call uncertain. Germline V gives CDR1 WSHSY, CDR2 SAAADI. The CDR3 covers 12 residues. V dropped 2 bases and J dropped 3 bases, with 5 bases sitting between them.